The source of this T cell receptor (beta chain) is a study of T cell responses to AZD1222 COVID-19 vaccine (dated by TCRdb to about 2021). Background for the entire study: Because spike-specific TCR depth and breadth did not differ between the two schedules, AZD1222 recipients who got a second dose at roughly 4 weeks were pooled with those who got a second dose at roughly 12 weeks. A total of 230 to 250 trial participants underwent TCR sequencing, of whom 207 received two doses of AZD1222 and about 25 received two doses of the MenACWY control vaccine. Trial participants were enrolled into age subgroups of 18-55, 56-69 and 70-plus years, which contained roughly 150, 30 and 60 TCR-sequenced participants, respectively.

Per the publication, the time point label means: baseline before first vaccination. Vaccinee samples were obtained from the UK trials COV001 and COV002, which included a single-blind randomized controlled phase 2/3 trial of AZD1222 (ChAdOx1 nCoV-19) in healthy adults. For TCRbeta chain sequencing, PBMC samples from trial participants were taken at day 0 and at day 28 after the second dose. The CDR3 regions of human TCRbeta chains were analyzed by immunosequencing. From the authors' description of their analysis: TCRs in the repertoires were matched against a reference library of SARS-CoV-2-specific TCRs that had been generated with the MIRA antigen-specificity platform. Breadth was defined as the fraction of unique TCRs that were SARS-CoV-2-associated, and depth was defined as the fraction of total T cells that were SARS-CoV-2-associated. Using the MIRA data, each spike-specific TCR was assigned both to the spike region to which the TCR was reactive and to a CD4 or CD8 class. Log10-transformed breadth and depth values were compared by one-way ANOVA with Sidak's multiple comparisons tests. Held by TCRdb, this immuneACCESS table contains in-frame sequences only and omits some clones. Under half of the omission traces to an unresolved V gene where checked; the cause of the rest is unknown. V, J and clone size reflect that table, while D and trimming were determined from the DNA. The sample table holds about 130,000 clones, of which 80% to 90% were seen once. The ten largest make up over 9.5% of the sample.

With regard to this clone: No antigen is known for it. There are no base qualities to consult, and no much larger clone falls within one base.

Spanning cysteine to phenylalanine, the CDR3 consists of 17 amino acids. Kept here is only the CDR3 DNA, which spans 51 bases and is read in frame from base 1. Summary of the overall study and its limitations: The whole spike protein was spanned by vaccine-associated CD4 TCRs, and dominant responses were seen in regions 160-218 and 743-854. Because no day 14 peak-response samples were available, repertoires were characterized only after the peak T cell response. Participants were mostly white British and included more females than males, and it was suggested by the authors that clonal diversity may have been underestimated. In the small 56-69-year group, the increase in depth fell short of significance, most likely because of low power. After two AZD1222 doses, spike-specific TCR breadth and depth were significantly higher than at day 0 and than in MenACWY recipients. Conclusions about previously exposed vaccinees are limited because only five to seven AZD1222 recipients were SARS-CoV-2 seropositive at baseline. Reportedly, close to half of the unique spike-specific TCRs recognized epitopes lying outside the regions that are mutated in the B.1.351 and B.1.1.7 variants.

Recombination joined TRBV21-1 with TRBJ2-5; the table calls TRBD2, which could not be checked here. TRBV21-1 is reported as a pseudogene. The source was peripheral blood, collected on day 0 of AZD1222 vaccination. This sequence originates from an adult in good health. The CDR3 is CASSKAPRLAGKETQYF. The DNA sequence reads TGTGCCAGCAGCAAAGCCCCAAGACTAGCGGGGAAAGAGACCCAGTACTTC.